Reported below is one T cell receptor (beta chain). Antigen unknown. All patients relapsed after autologous stem cell transplantation, and brentuximab vedotin exposure varied. Complete response, partial response or progressive disease were the best responses. Clones were sequenced by immunoSEQ multiplex PCR, and TCRdb holds only the in-frame ones, with some missing. The data contain approximately 12,000 clones, around 75% of them seen just once; the ten biggest clones take up more than 9%. This specimen belongs to a study of PD-1 blockade in classical Hodgkin lymphoma. Across the study: Nivolumab was given intravenously to patients at 3 mg/kg every 2 weeks. Whole-study findings and limits: At C4D1, TCR diversity had climbed significantly for CD4+ cells, though not for CD8+ cells. Complete responders possessed baseline diversity comparable to newly diagnosed patients.

The CDR3 runs 17 residues. The junction had 6 bases not matched to a gene; V was cut back by 2 bases and J by 0 bases. CDR1 and CDR2 (germline): SGHTA, FQGTGA. The material was peripheral blood mononuclear cells (PBMCs), obtained at baseline. The TCR originated in a human donor with classical Hodgkin lymphoma. The chain combines TRBV7-3 with TRBJ2-2; the match to TRBD1 covers 7 bases. The CDR3 DNA reads TGTGCCAGCAGCTTACAGGGGGTTCTGTCGAACACCGGGGAGCTGTTTTTT. Its translation is CASSLQGVLSNTGELFF. The full variable domain, its missing parts supplied by reference TRBV7-3 and TRBJ2-2, is GAGVSQTPSNKVTEKGKYVELRCDPISGHTALYWYRQSLGQGPEFLIYFQGTGAADDSGLPNDRFFAVRPEGSVSTLKIQRTERGDSAVYLCASSLQGVLSNTGELFFGEGSRLTVL.